This T cell receptor beta chain was sequenced in a study of cytomegalovirus exposure and HLA in healthy donors. Study-level points and caveats: The study listed 164 cytomegalovirus-associated TCR beta chains. It was reported that TCR beta sequences correctly inferred the HLA-A and HLA-B alleles for most subjects.

With 60 Vbeta and 13 Jbeta primers, the PCR was carried out. Using immunoSEQ multiplex PCR, the repertoire was profiled, and TCRdb retains in-frame clones only, with some absent. This listing includes about 130,000 clones. The V segment lost 4 bases and the J segment 8 bases; nucleotides outside the gene matches: 6. Germline loops: CDR1 SGHNT, CDR2 YYREEE (reference sequence). This CDR3 contains 13 residues. As for this clone: Its cognate antigen is unknown.

The source is a woman aged 55-69 years in good health and CMV-seronegative. Sequencing input: PBMCs. This chain links TRBV5-4 with TRBJ1-1; 9 bases are shared with TRBD1. CDR3 sequence: CASSGHRGQEAFF. The CDR3 DNA sequence: TGTGCCAGCAGCGGCCACAGGGGGCAGGAAGCTTTCTTT. The whole variable domain, remainder taken from reference TRBV5-4 and TRBJ1-1, is ETGVTQSPTHLIKTRGQQVTLRCSSQSGHNTVSWYQQALGQGPQFIFQYYREEENGRGNFPPRFSGLQFPNYSSELNVNALELDDSALYLCASSGHRGQEAFFGQGTRLTVV.